The T cell receptor beta chain under discussion was sequenced for a study of T cell repertoires in cytomegalovirus infection. Study information: Public TCR beta signatures provided an indication of both CMV infection and a matching HLA type.

TCRdb passed the reads through MiXCR, listing each CDR3 protein once. The profile covers some 940,000 distinct CDR3 sequences, with 31% appearing a single time and about an eighth taken by the ten largest. The V gene's germline CDR1 is SNHLY and CDR2 FYNNEI. This CDR3 is 19 amino acids long. V lost 0 bases and J lost 2; bases outside the gene matches: 15. A note on this clonotype: The antigen remains unidentified.

The source was cultured CD8+ T cells from PBMCs, collected from culture after CMV antigen stimulation. This TCR came from a human donor in good health (CMV status not recorded). Some clones in this sample may be carry-over from other donors' samples. The V gene is TRBV2, the J gene TRBJ2-5, with TRBD2 identical over 7 bases. This CDR3 reads CASSEAWGGAIVGQETQYF. As DNA, the CDR3 is TGTGCCAGCAGTGAAGCTTGGGGGGGAGCTATCGTGGGGCAAGAGACCCAGTACTTC.